This entry describes one TCR beta chain. The sample originates from a study of cytomegalovirus exposure and HLA in healthy donors. With 60 Vbeta and 13 Jbeta primers, the PCR was carried out. The repertoire was sequenced with immunoSEQ multiplex PCR; TCRdb's copy has only in-frame clones and lacks some. The data show roughly 130,000 clones, 75% to 85% seen once. The germline gives CDR1 MNHNY, CDR2 SVGAGI (reference sequence). V was clipped by 7 bases and J by 8 bases; unmatched bases: 6. The CDR3 totals 12 residues. The rearrangement uses TRBV6-6 and TRBJ1-2, with 8 bases fitting TRBD1. Sequenced sample: PBMCs. This TCR came from a woman in her thirties or forties in good health and CMV-seronegative. The CDR3 DNA reads as TGTGCCAGCAACGACAGGGGCAGAGGCTACACCTTC. As protein: CASNDRGRGYTF.